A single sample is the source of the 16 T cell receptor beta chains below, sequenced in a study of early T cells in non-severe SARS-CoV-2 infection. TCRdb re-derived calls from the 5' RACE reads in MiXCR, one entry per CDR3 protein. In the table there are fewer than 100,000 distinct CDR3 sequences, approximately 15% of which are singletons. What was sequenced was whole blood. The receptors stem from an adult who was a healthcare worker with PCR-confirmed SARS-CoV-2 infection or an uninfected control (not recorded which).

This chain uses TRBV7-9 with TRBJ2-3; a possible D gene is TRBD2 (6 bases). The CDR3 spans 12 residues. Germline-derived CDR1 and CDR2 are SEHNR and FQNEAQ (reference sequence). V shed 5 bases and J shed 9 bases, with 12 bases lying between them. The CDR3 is CASSLEGLTQYF. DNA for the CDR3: TGTGCCAGCAGCCTCGAGGGACTGACGCAGTATTTT.

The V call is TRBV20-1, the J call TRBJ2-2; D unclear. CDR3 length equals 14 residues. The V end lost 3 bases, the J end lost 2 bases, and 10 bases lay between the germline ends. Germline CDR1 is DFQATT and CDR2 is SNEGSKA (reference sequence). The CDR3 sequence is CSARVAGNTGELFF. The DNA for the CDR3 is TGCAGTGCTAGGGTCGCTGGAAACACCGGGGAGCTGTTTTTT.

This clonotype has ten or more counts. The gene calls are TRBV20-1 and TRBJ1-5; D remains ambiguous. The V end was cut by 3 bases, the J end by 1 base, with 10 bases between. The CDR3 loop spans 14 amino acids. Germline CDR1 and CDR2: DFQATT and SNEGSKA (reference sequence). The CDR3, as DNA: TGCAGTGCTAGTAGGCCATTAAGCAATCAGCCCCAGCATTTT. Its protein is CSASRPLSNQPQHF.

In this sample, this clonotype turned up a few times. This chain's CDR3 is CASSVSGNYGYTF. DNA of the CDR3: TGTGCCAGCAGCGTTTCAGGGAACTATGGCTACACCTTC. The V call is TRBV9, the J call TRBJ1-2; possible D gene TRBD1, 5 bases. Germline CDR1 and CDR2: SGDLS and YYNGEE. Trimming removed 2 bases at V and 2 bases at J, with 7 bases between. This CDR3 contains 13 residues. The complete variable domain, with remaining parts taken from reference TRBV9 and TRBJ1-2, reads DSGVTQTPKHLITATGQRVTLRCSPRSGDLSVYWYQQSLDQGLQFLIQYYNGEERAKGNILERFSAQQFPDLHSELNLSSLELGDSALYFCASSVSGNYGYTFGSGTRLTVV.

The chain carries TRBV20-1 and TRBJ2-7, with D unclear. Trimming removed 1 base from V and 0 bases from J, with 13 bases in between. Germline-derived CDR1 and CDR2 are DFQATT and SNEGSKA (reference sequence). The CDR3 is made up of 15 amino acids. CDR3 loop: CSARGERTPSYEQYF. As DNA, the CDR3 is TGCAGTGCTAGAGGCGAACGAACTCCCTCCTACGAGCAGTACTTC.

CDR3: CSARVDLAGYTDTQYF. CDR3 DNA sequence: TGCAGTGCTAGAGTCGATCTAGCGGGGTACACAGATACGCAGTATTTT. The chain has TRBV20-1 and TRBJ2-3; 9 bases map to TRBD2. V lost 1 base, J lost 2 bases, and 7 bases stayed unmatched. Germline CDR1 and CDR2: DFQATT and SNEGSKA (reference sequence). The CDR3 has 16 residues.

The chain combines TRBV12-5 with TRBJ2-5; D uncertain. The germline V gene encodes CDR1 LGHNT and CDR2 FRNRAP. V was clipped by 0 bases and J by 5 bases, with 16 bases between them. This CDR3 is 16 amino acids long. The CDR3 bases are TGTGCTAGTGGTTTGGTACAGCTAGGCTCGTTGGAGACCCAGTACTTC. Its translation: CASGLVQLGSLETQYF.

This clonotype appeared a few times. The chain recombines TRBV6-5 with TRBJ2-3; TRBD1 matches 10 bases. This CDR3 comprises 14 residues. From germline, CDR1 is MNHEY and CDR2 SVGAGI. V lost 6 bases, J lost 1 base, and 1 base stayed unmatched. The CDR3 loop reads CASRGTGGTDTQYF. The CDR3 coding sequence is TGTGCCAGCAGAGGGACAGGGGGCACAGATACGCAGTATTTT.

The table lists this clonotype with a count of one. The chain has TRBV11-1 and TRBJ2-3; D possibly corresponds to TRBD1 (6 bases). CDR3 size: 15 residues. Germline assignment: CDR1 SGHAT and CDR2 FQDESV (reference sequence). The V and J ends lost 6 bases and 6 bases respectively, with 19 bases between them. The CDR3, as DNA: TGTGCCAGCAGTCCAATTATCGGGCAGGGGGATACGCAGTATTTT. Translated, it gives CASSPIIGQGDTQYF.

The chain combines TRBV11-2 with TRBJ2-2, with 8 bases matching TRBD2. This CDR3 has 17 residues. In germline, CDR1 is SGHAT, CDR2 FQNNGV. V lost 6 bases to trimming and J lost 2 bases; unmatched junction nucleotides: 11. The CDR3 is CASSLFAGGYNTGELFF. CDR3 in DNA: TGTGCCAGCAGTCTCTTTGCGGGAGGATATAACACCGGGGAGCTGTTTTTT. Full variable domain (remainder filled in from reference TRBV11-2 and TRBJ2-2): EAGVAQSPRYKIIEKRQSVAFWCNPISGHATLYWYQQILGQGPKLLIQFQNNGVVDDSQLPKDRFSAERLKGVDSTLKIQPAKLEDSAVYLCASSLFAGGYNTGELFFGEGSRLTVL.

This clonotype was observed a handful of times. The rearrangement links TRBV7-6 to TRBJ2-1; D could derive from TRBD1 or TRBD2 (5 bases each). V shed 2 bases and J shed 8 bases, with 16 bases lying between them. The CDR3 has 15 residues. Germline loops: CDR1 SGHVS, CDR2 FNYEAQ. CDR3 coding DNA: TGTGCCAGCAGCTTACGGGACCCCCGGTCGCATGAGCAGTTCTTC. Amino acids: CASSLRDPRSHEQFF.

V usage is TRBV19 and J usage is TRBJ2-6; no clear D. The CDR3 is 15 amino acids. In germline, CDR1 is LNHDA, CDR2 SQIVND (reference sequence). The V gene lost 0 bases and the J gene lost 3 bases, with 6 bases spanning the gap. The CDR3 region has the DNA TGTGCCAGTAGTATAGAAGGCCTTGGGGCCAACGTCCTGACTTTC. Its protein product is CASSIEGLGANVLTF.

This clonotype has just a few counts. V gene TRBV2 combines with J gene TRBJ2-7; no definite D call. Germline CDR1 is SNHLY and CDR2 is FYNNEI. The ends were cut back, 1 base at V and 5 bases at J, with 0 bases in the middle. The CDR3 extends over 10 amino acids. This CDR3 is CASSEDEQYF. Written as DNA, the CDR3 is TGTGCCAGCAGTGAAGACGAGCAGTACTTC.

This CDR3 is CASSIQGPNEQFF. In nucleotides, the CDR3 is TGTGCCAGTAGTATCCAGGGGCCCAATGAGCAGTTCTTC. The V call is TRBV19, the J call TRBJ2-1, with D perhaps TRBD1 (6 bases). V was pared by 3 bases and J by 6 bases, with 9 bases between. Germline CDR1 reads LNHDA; CDR2 reads SQIVND (reference sequence). CDR3 length: 13 amino acids.

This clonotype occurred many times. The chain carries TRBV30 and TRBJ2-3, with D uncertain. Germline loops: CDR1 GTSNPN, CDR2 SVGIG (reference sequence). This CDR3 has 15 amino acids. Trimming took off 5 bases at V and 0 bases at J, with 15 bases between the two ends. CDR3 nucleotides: TGTGCCTGGTGTCTGGCGGCTTCTAGCACAGATACGCAGTATTTT. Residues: CAWCLAASSTDTQYF. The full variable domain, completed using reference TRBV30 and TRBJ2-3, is SQTIHQWPATLVQPVGSPLSLECTVEGTSNPNLYWYRQAAGRGLQLLFYSVGIGQISSEVPQNLSASRPQDRQFILSSKKLLLSDSGFYLCAWCLAASSTDTQYFGPGTRLTVL.

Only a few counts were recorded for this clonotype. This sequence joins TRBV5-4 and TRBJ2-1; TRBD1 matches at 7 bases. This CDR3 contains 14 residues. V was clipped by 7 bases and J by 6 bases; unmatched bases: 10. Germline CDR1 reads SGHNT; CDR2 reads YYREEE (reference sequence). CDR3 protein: CASLRQGAFNEQFF. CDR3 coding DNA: TGTGCCAGCTTACGACAGGGTGCTTTCAATGAGCAGTTCTTC.